A selection of T cell receptor beta chains follows, all from one sample in a study of blood T cell repertoires in COVID-19. Measured with immunoSEQ multiplex PCR; TCRdb has only the in-frame clones, and not every one. This sample has some 670,000 clones, with 80% to 90% found just once. The material sequenced was peripheral blood. The receptor set was obtained from a woman between 18 and 30 years old with acute or convalescent COVID-19. Each CDR3 is given with its conserved first and last residue. Fields, in order: V gene, clone size, J gene, D gene, CDR3 DNA, CDR3 protein. The D gene is left open where the match is weak. Only some rows state a clone size, as once, few, many or a class for expanded clones.

V: TRBV3-1/TRBV3-2; size: .; J: TRBJ1-2; D: .; DNA: TGTGCCAGCAGCCAAGATGGTGTCCTAAGAACCTTC; CDR3: CASSQDGVLRTF
V: TRBV12-3/TRBV12-4; size: .; J: TRBJ2-7; D: TRBD1; DNA: TGTGCCAGCAGGGGACAGTCCTCCTACGAGCAGTACTTC; CDR3: CASRGQSSYEQYF
V: TRBV29-1; size: .; J: TRBJ1-2; D: TRBD1; DNA: TGCAGCGTTTTATCACGGACAGGGGGTGGCTACACCTTC; CDR3: CSVLSRTGGGYTF
V: TRBV6-1; size: .; J: TRBJ2-1; D: .; DNA: TGTGCCAGCAGTGAAGCGGCCAGATCCCAGCAGTTCTTC; CDR3: CASSEAARSQQFF
V: TRBV6-4; size: .; J: TRBJ1-2; D: .; DNA: TGTGCCAGCAGTCAAGCAGCGACTATCGGTGGCTACACCTTC; CDR3: CASSQAATIGGYTF
V: TRBV19; size: .; J: TRBJ1-6; D: .; DNA: TGTGCCAGTAGTATGGAGGCGGCTAACATAGGTTCACCCCTCCACTTT; CDR3: CASSMEAANIGSPLHF
V: TRBV7-3; size: .; J: TRBJ2-3; D: TRBD2; DNA: TGTGCCAGCAGCTCGGGGGGAACCACAGATACGCAGTATTTT; CDR3: CASSSGGTTDTQYF
V: TRBV2; size: .; J: TRBJ2-2; D: .; DNA: TGTGCCAGCAGTGAAAGATGGGGGGGCCGCACCGGGGAGCTGTTTTTT; CDR3: CASSERWGGRTGELFF
V: TRBV19; size: .; J: TRBJ2-2; D: .; DNA: TGTGCCAGTAAACTACAGGGTATCACCGGGGAGCTGTTTTTT; CDR3: CASKLQGITGELFF
V: TRBV4-1; size: .; J: TRBJ1-4; D: .; DNA: TGCGCCAGCAGCCATTACAGGGCCGCAACTAATGAAAAACTGTTTTTT; CDR3: CASSHYRAATNEKLFF
V: TRBV2; size: once; J: TRBJ1-5; D: .; DNA: TGTGCCAGCAGTCGACAGTCGACGGAGCCCCAGCATTTT; CDR3: CASSRQSTEPQHF
V: TRBV2; size: .; J: TRBJ1-4; D: .; DNA: TGTGCCAGCACTAGAAGCGAGAGTGAAAAACTGTTTTTT; CDR3: CASTRSESEKLFF
V: TRBV29-1; size: .; J: TRBJ2-2; D: TRBD1; DNA: TGCAGCGTCCGCCATGGGACAGGTAGCACCGGGGAGCTGTTTTTT; CDR3: CSVRHGTGSTGELFF
V: TRBV6-1; size: .; J: TRBJ1-5; D: TRBD1; DNA: TGTGCCAGCAGTGGAGCCGGGACAGGGTGGTATCAGCCCCAGCATTTT; CDR3: CASSGAGTGWYQPQHF
V: TRBV2; size: few; J: TRBJ1-5; D: TRBD1; DNA: TGTGCCAGCAGGGTCGAGGCAGGGGGAAATCAGCCCCAGCATTTT; CDR3: CASRVEAGGNQPQHF
V: TRBV5-1; size: .; J: TRBJ2-7; D: TRBD2; DNA: TGCGCCAGCAGCTTAACCGGGACTAGCGGGGACGAGCAGTACTTC; CDR3: CASSLTGTSGDEQYF
V: TRBV12-5; size: .; J: TRBJ2-1; D: .; DNA: TGTGCTAGTGGCTCCCTACTGACAGAAGGGATCTACAATGAGCAGTTCTTC; CDR3: CASGSLLTEGIYNEQFF
V: TRBV10-3; size: .; J: TRBJ1-2; D: .; DNA: TGTGCCATCAGTAACCACAGGGCCTATACTAACTATGGCTACACCTTC; CDR3: CAISNHRAYTNYGYTF
V: TRBV12-3/TRBV12-4; size: .; J: TRBJ1-5; D: .; DNA: TGTGCCAGCAGTAGCCCTGCCAATCAGCCCCAGCATTTT; CDR3: CASSSPANQPQHF
V: TRBV6-4; size: .; J: TRBJ1-2; D: .; DNA: TGTGCCAGCAGCCCTACAGGGTTTGCCTATGGCTACACCTTC; CDR3: CASSPTGFAYGYTF
V: TRBV4-2; size: .; J: TRBJ1-6; D: TRBD1; DNA: TGTGCCAGCAGCCAAGATGTGACAGGGTATGCCTATAATTCACCCCTCCACTTT; CDR3: CASSQDVTGYAYNSPLHF
V: TRBV19; size: .; J: TRBJ2-3; D: .; DNA: TGTGCCAGTAGTATTGCAGTCGGGGTCACAGATACGCAGTATTTT; CDR3: CASSIAVGVTDTQYF